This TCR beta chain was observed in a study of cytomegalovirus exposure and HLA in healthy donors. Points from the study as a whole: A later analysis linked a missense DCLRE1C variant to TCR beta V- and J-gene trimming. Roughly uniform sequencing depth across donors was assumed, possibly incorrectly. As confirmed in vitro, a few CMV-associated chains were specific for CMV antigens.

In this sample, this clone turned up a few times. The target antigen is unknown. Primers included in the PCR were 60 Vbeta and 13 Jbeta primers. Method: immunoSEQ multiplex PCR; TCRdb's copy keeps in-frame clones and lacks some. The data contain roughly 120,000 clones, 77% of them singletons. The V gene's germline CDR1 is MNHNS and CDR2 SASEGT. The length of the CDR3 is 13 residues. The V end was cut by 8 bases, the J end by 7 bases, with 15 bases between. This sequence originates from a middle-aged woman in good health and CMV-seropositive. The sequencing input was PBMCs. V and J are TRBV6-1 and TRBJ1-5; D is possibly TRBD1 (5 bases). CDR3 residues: CASHRQFGQPQHF. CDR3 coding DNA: TGTGCCAGCCACCGACAGTTCGGGCAGCCCCAGCATTTT.